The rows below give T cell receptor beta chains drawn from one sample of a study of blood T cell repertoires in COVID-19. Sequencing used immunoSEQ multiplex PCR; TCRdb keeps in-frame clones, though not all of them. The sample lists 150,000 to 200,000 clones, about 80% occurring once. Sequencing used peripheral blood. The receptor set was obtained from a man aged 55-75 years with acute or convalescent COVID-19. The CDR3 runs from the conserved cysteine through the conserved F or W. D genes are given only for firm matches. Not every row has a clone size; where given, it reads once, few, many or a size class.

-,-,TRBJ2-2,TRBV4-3,CASSQDQAGELFF,TGCGCCAGCAGCCAAGACCAGGCCGGGGAGCTGTTTTTT
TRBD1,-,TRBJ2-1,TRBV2,CANGDRDYNNEQFF,TGTGCCAATGGGGACAGGGACTATAACAATGAGCAGTTCTTC
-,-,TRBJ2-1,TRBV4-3,CASSQDLTGSYNEQFF,TGCGCCAGCAGCCAAGATTTAACCGGCTCCTACAATGAGCAGTTCTTC
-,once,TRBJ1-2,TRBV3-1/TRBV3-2,CASSQDGAFRGYTF,TGTGCCAGCAGCCAAGATGGGGCTTTCAGAGGCTACACCTTC
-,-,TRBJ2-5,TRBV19,CASSITGGVQETQYF,TGTGCCAGTAGTATTACCGGGGGAGTACAAGAGACCCAGTACTTC
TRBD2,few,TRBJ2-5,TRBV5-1,CASSASGGAETQYF,TGCGCCAGCAGCGCTAGCGGGGGGGCGGAGACCCAGTACTTC
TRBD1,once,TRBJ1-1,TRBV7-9,CASGLTGTGGDMNTEAFF,TGTGCCAGCGGATTAACTGGGACAGGGGGCGATATGAACACTGAAGCTTTCTTT
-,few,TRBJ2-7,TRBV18,CASSSPVNSYEQYF,TGTGCCAGCTCATCCCCAGTGAATTCCTACGAGCAGTACTTC
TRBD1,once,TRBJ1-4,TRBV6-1,CASSAGTGSTNEKLFF,TGTGCCAGCAGTGCTGGGACAGGGTCAACTAATGAAAAACTGTTTTTT
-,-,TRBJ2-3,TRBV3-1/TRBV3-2,CASSQDLERRADTQYF,TGTGCCAGCAGCCAAGATTTGGAGCGTCGCGCAGATACGCAGTATTTT
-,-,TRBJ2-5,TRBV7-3,CASSLTAGIQETQYF,TGTGCCAGCAGCTTAACAGCAGGGATCCAAGAGACCCAGTACTTC
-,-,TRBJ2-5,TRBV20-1,CSASEGGETQYF,TGCAGTGCTAGTGAGGGAGGAGAGACCCAGTACTTC
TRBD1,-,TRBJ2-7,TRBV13,CASSDPGQSYEQYF,TGTGCCAGCAGCGATCCGGGACAGTCCTACGAGCAGTACTTC
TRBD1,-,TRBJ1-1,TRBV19,CASNRDRETNTEAFF,TGTGCCAGTAACCGGGACAGGGAAACAAACACTGAAGCTTTCTTT
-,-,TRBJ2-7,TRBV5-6,CASSFTGTSYEQYF,TGTGCCAGCAGCTTTACAGGAACCTCCTACGAGCAGTACTTC
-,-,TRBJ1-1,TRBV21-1,CASSKAEDTPRAFF,TGTGCCAGCAGCAAAGCAGAGGACACCCCGAGGGCTTTCTTT
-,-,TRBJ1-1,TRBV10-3,CAISGHPQGLAEAFF,TGTGCCATCAGTGGTCACCCACAGGGCCTGGCTGAAGCTTTCTTT
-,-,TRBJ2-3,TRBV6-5,CASSSTRSYADTQYF,TGTGCCAGCAGTAGCACTAGATCTTACGCAGATACGCAGTATTTT
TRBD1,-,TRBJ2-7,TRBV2,CASRKGTGSAYEQYF,TGTGCCAGCAGGAAGGGGACAGGGTCGGCCTACGAGCAGTACTTC
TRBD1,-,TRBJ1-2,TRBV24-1,CATSDKGASGYGYTF,TGTGCCACCAGTGATAAGGGGGCATCAGGCTATGGCTACACCTTC
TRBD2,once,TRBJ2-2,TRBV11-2,CASRQRASGANTGELFF,TGTGCCAGCAGACAAAGGGCTAGCGGGGCAAACACCGGGGAGCTGTTTTTT
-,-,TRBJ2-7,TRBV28,CASSSSGTRYYEQYF,TGTGCCAGCAGTTCGTCAGGGACACGGTACTACGAGCAGTACTTC
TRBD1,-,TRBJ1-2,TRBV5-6,CASSPTGEGAQIYGYTF,TGTGCCAGCAGCCCTACGGGAGAGGGGGCGCAAATCTATGGCTACACCTTC
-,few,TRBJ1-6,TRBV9,CASSVAPDSSYNSPLHF,TGTGCCAGCAGCGTAGCACCCGACAGCTCCTATAATTCACCCCTCCACTTT
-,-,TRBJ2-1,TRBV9,CASSVQGRSYNEQFF,TGTGCCAGCAGCGTACAAGGGAGAAGCTACAATGAGCAGTTCTTC
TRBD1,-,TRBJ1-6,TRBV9,CASSAGTGGSPLHF,TGTGCCAGCAGCGCCGGGACAGGGGGATCACCCCTCCACTTT
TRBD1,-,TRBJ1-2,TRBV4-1,CASSQDRGQFYGYTF,TGCGCCAGCAGCCAAGACAGGGGGCAGTTCTATGGCTACACCTTC
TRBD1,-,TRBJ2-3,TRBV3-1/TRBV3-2,CASSLLGTDDKYTQYF,TGTGCCAGCAGCCTCCTCGGGACAGACGACAAGTATACGCAGTATTTT
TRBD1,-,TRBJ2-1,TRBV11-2,CASSLGRTGVDHEQFF,TGTGCCAGCAGCTTAGGAAGGACAGGGGTTGACCATGAGCAGTTCTTC
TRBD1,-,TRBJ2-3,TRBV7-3,CASSVTGGGADTQYF,TGTGCCAGCAGCGTGACAGGGGGAGGTGCAGATACGCAGTATTTT
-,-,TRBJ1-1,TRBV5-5,CASSLNTGLMNTEAFF,TGTGCCAGCAGCTTGAATACAGGGCTAATGAACACTGAAGCTTTCTTT
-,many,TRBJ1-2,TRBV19,CASSTNYGYTF,TGTGCCAGTAGTACGAACTATGGCTACACCTTC
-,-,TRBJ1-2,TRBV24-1,CATSDGQLNYGYTF,TGTGCCACCAGTGATGGACAGTTGAACTATGGCTACACCTTC
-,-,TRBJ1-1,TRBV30,CAWNRGLNTEAFF,TGTGCCTGGAATCGCGGCTTGAACACTGAAGCTTTCTTT
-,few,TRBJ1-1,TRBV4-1,CASSPRQRNTEAFF,TGCGCCAGCAGCCCGAGGCAGAGGAACACTGAAGCTTTCTTT
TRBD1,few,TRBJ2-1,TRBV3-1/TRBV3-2,CASSQGTGGRHEQFF,TGTGCCAGCAGCCAAGGGACAGGGGGTCGCCATGAGCAGTTCTTC
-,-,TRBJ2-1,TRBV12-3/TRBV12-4,CATSQIIDEQFF,TGTGCCACCTCGCAGATAATCGATGAGCAGTTCTTC
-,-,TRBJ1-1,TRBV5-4,CASSFRGGGTEAFF,TGTGCCAGCAGCTTCAGAGGGGGAGGGACTGAAGCTTTCTTT
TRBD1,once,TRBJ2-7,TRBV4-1,CASSQVRTGINSYEQYF,TGCGCCAGCAGCCAAGTACGGACAGGAATAAACTCCTACGAGCAGTACTTC
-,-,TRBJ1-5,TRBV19,CASSIDRAQHF,TGTGCCAGTAGTATAGACAGGGCCCAGCATTTT
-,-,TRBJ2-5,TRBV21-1,CASSKEGVAGPKRETQYF,TGTGCCAGCAGCAAGGAGGGGGTAGCGGGGCCTAAGCGTGAGACCCAGTACTTC
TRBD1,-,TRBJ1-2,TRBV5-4,CASSLQGQRLYGYTF,TGTGCCAGCAGCCTCCAGGGACAGAGGCTCTATGGCTACACCTTC
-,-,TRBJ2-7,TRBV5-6,CASSSPGKISGREQYF,TGTGCCAGCAGCTCGCCGGGGAAAATAAGTGGTCGCGAGCAGTACTTC